This entry lists 9 T cell receptor beta chains sequenced from one sample in a study of cytomegalovirus exposure and HLA in healthy donors. Primers included in the PCR were 60 Vbeta and 13 Jbeta primers. Produced via immunoSEQ multiplex PCR; TCRdb's table is partial and in-frame only. The sample carries about 150,000 clones, approximately 80% recorded once. The specimen sequenced was PBMCs. The receptors here all came from a woman aged 40 to 50 in good health and CMV-seronegative.

To note about this clone: The sample holds other DNA sequences that translate to the same CDR3. The chain employs TRBV19 and TRBJ1-5; a weak D match, TRBD1 (5 bases). V gave up 1 base and J gave up 2 bases, with 21 bases separating them. Germline-derived CDR1 and CDR2 are LNHDA and SQIVND (reference sequence). The CDR3 totals 19 residues. Here the CDR3 DNA reads TGTGCCAGTAGTATAGGCCTTTGGGGCGTAGACCCGGGCAATCAGCCCCAGCATTTT. Protein: CASSIGLWGVDPGNQPQHF.

The chain links TRBV2 to TRBJ2-3, with D tentatively TRBD2 (6 bases). Trimming removed 0 bases from V and 0 bases from J, with 13 bases in between. Germline lookup yields CDR1 SNHLY and CDR2 FYNNEI. The CDR3 sequence is 17 residues long. The CDR3 spells CASSEAVLARSTDTQYF. In DNA, the CDR3 is TGTGCCAGCAGTGAAGCGGTCCTAGCGAGAAGCACAGATACGCAGTATTTT.

This clone showed up just a few times. V is TRBV5-1 and J is TRBJ2-1, with TRBD2 identical over 10 bases. The junction had 9 bases not matched to a gene; V was cut back by 4 bases and J by 11 bases. CDR3 length equals 14 residues. The germline V gene has CDR1 SGHRS and CDR2 YFSETQ. For the CDR3, the DNA is TGCGCCAGCAGCACACAAAGCGGGGGGGCCCAGCAGTTCTTC. Translated, it gives CASSTQSGGAQQFF.

Only a few counts were recorded for this clone. V usage is TRBV28 and J usage is TRBJ2-7; 7 bases fit TRBD1. This CDR3 has 14 residues. Germline CDR1 reads MDHEN; CDR2 reads SYDVKM. Trimming cost V 8 bases and J 0 bases; bases outside gene matches: 7. CDR3 bases: TGTGCCAGCCTCTCTCGGGACAGCTCCTACGAGCAGTACTTC. This codes for CASLSRDSSYEQYF. Together with reference TRBV28 and TRBJ2-7, the CDR3 gives the full variable domain: DVKVTQSSRYLVKRTGEKVFLECVQDMDHENMFWYRQDPGLGLRLIYFSYDVKMKEKGDIPEGYSVSREKKERFSLILESASTNQTSMYLCASLSRDSSYEQYFGPGTRLTVT.

The chain recombines TRBV2 with TRBJ1-2, with D perhaps matching TRBD1 (5 bases). The V end was cut by 7 bases, the J end by 4 bases, with 10 bases between. The CDR3 runs 12 residues. Germline V gene lookup returns CDR1 SNHLY and CDR2 FYNNEI. CDR3 amino acids: CASTGQRYGYTF. The CDR3 DNA reads TGTGCCAGCACAGGGCAGCGCTATGGCTACACCTTC.

This clone was found a few times. V and J are TRBV2 and TRBJ2-7, with 7 positions matching TRBD2. With V trimmed by 5 bases and J by 3 bases, 4 bases remained unmatched. This CDR3 contains 13 residues. The germline CDR1 and CDR2 sequences are SNHLY and FYNNEI. CDR3 sequence (DNA): TGTGCCAGCAGTTCAGGACTAGTCTACGAGCAGTACTTC. Translated, it gives CASSSGLVYEQYF.

The chain joins TRBV11-2 to TRBJ2-3; 9 bases match TRBD1. V dropped 3 bases and J dropped 2; count of bases not matched to a gene: 6. Germline CDR1 is SGHAT and CDR2 is FQNNGV. CDR3 length: 16 amino acids. CDR3 in DNA: TGTGCCAGCAGCTTGTCAGGGACAGGGCACACAGATACGCAGTATTTT. The encoded protein is CASSLSGTGHTDTQYF.

CDR3 region: CASSRTADMGYEQYF. The CDR3 region has the DNA TGTGCCAGCAGCCGGACAGCCGATATGGGTTACGAGCAGTACTTC. This chain uses TRBV27 with TRBJ2-7, with D tentatively TRBD1 (6 bases). Trimming stripped 6 bases from V and 4 bases from J, with 19 bases between. The CDR3 is made up of 15 amino acids. Germline V gene lookup returns CDR1 MNHEY and CDR2 SMNVEV (reference sequence).

This clone was seen a handful of times. CDR3 sequence reads: CASNWGGNNEQFF. The CDR3 bases are TGTGCCAGCAATTGGGGAGGGAACAATGAGCAGTTCTTC. The chain links TRBV2 to TRBJ2-1, with 7 bases lining up with TRBD2. The length of the CDR3 is 13 residues. V shed 7 bases, J shed 5 bases, and the junction held 5 bases outside the gene matches. Germline V gene lookup returns CDR1 SNHLY and CDR2 FYNNEI.